The 7 T cell receptor beta chains in this list originate from one sample, sequenced in a study of spatial heterogeneity in lung cancer. TCRdb reanalysed the 5' RACE reads using MiXCR and keeps one entry per CDR3 protein. The sample records 40,000 or so distinct CDR3 sequences, roughly 5% being singletons. Time point specified: sample taken at primary tumor resection. TCRs were sequenced from unsorted whole RNA of tumor, nontumor lung or PBMC. This material consisted of PBMCs, taken at surgery. All receptors come from a female donor with early-stage non-small cell lung cancer.

There are many counts of this clonotype. V gene TRBV30 combines with J gene TRBJ2-2; D is unresolved. Trimming pared 2 bases from V and 2 bases from J, leaving 3 bases between. Germline CDR1 is GTSNPN and CDR2 is SVGIG (reference sequence). This CDR3 has 12 amino acids. In DNA form, the CDR3 reads TGTGCCTGGAGTCTAAACACCGGGGAGCTGTTTTTT. It yields the protein CAWSLNTGELFF.

In this sample, this clonotype turned up a few times. The V gene is TRBV5-1, the J gene TRBJ2-2; 7 nucleotides match TRBD1. V lost 0 bases and J lost 6; bases outside the gene matches: 2. The CDR3 consists of 14 residues. From germline, CDR1 is SGHRS and CDR2 YFSETQ. The CDR3 here is CASSLDRGPGELFF. CDR3 DNA sequence: TGCGCCAGCAGCTTGGACAGGGGTCCCGGGGAGCTGTTTTTT.

This clonotype was recorded at least ten times. V is TRBV12-3 or TRBV12-4 and J is TRBJ2-1, with 13 bases matching TRBD2. Trimming cost V 7 bases and J 4 bases; bases outside gene matches: 13. The CDR3 is made up of 18 amino acids. CDR3 loop: CASTQGPRGLAGYNEQFF. The CDR3 DNA follows: TGTGCCAGCACCCAAGGGCCACGGGGACTAGCGGGATACAATGAGCAGTTCTTC.

In its sample, this clonotype was seen many times. The V and J genes are TRBV14 and TRBJ2-7; TRBD1 matches 10 bases. The CDR3 runs 14 residues. Germline CDR1 is SGHDN and CDR2 is FVKESK. V was pared by 3 bases and J by 7 bases, with 6 bases of the junction left unmatched. The CDR3 spells CASSHPGQGLEQYF. CDR3 sequence (DNA): TGTGCCAGCAGCCACCCGGGACAGGGGTTGGAGCAGTACTTC.

This clonotype showed up many times. This rearrangement joins TRBV27 to TRBJ1-5; possibly TRBD1 for D (6 bases). V shed 3 bases and J shed 1 base, with 7 bases lying between them. CDR3 size: 14 residues. Germline CDR1 is MNHEY and CDR2 is SMNVEV (reference sequence). CDR3 in amino acids: CASSFRGSNQPQHF. The DNA of the CDR3 is TGTGCCAGCAGTTTCAGGGGAAGCAATCAGCCCCAGCATTTT.

The chain is built from TRBV6-5 and TRBJ2-7, with no clear D. CDR3 size: 14 residues. Germline V lookup: CDR1 MNHEY, CDR2 SVGAGI. The V end lost 0 bases, the J end lost 4 bases, and 10 bases lay between the germline ends. CDR3 region: CASSYSQEGYEQYF. In DNA form, the CDR3 reads TGTGCCAGCAGTTACTCCCAGGAAGGTTACGAGCAGTACTTC.

This clonotype was recorded many times. V usage is TRBV29-1 and J usage is TRBJ2-3, with D tentatively TRBD1 (6 bases). V was cut by 0 bases and J by 1 base, with 23 bases left in between. This CDR3 has 19 amino acids. Germline assignment: CDR1 SQVTM and CDR2 ANQGSEA. The CDR3 DNA sequence: TGCAGCGTTGAAGATCGGGGCCACCTTCAGGGGCTCCGCACAGATACGCAGTATTTT. As protein: CSVEDRGHLQGLRTDTQYF.